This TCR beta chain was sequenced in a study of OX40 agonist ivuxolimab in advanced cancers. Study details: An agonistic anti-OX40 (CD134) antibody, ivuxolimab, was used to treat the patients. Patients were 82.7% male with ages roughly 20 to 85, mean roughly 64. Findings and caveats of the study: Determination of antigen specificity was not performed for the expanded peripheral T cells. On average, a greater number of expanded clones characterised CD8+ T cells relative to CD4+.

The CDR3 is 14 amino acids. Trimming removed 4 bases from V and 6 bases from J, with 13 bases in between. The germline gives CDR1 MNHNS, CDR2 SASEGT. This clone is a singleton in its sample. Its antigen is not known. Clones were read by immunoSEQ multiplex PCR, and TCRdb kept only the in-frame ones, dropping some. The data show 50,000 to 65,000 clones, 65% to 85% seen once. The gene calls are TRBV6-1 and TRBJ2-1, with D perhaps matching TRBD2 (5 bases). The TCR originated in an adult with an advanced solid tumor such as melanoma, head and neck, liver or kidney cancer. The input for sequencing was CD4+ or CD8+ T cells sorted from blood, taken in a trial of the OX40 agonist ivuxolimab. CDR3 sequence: CASSAREFGNEQFF. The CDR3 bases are TGTGCCAGCAGTGCTCGGGAATTCGGCAATGAGCAGTTCTTC.